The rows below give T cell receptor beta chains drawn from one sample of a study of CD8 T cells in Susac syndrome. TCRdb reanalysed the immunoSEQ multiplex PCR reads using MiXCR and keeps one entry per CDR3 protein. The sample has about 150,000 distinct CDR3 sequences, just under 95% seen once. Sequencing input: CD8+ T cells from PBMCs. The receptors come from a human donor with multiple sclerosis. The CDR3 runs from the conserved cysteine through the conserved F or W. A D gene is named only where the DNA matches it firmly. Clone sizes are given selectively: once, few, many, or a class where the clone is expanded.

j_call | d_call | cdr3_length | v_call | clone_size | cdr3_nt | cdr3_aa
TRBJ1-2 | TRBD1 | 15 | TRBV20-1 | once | TGCAGTGCTACTGAGCCGGGACAGGAACGCTATGGCTACACCTTC | CSATEPGQERYGYTF
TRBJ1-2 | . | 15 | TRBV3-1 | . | TGTGCCAGCAGTCGAAAGTCGGGGGCGGGATCTGGCTACACCTTC | CASSRKSGAGSGYTF
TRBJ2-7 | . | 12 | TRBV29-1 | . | TGCAGCGTTGAAGAACCACCGGGCGAGCAGTACTTC | CSVEEPPGEQYF
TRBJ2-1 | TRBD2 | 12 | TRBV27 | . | TGTGCCAGCTCCTCGGGGGGTTATGAGCAGTTCTTC | CASSSGGYEQFF
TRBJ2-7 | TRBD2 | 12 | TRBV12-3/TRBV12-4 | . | TGTGCCAGCAGCTCCCCCGGGGGGGTGCAGTACTTC | CASSSPGGVQYF
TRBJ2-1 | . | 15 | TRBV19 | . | TGTGCCAGTAGTATTATAGAGAGCTCCTACAATGAGCAGTTCTTC | CASSIIESSYNEQFF
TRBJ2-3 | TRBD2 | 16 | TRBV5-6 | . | TGTGCCAGCAGACTATTACGGGGAGGGCCGAGAGATACGCAGTATTTT | CASRLLRGGPRDTQYF
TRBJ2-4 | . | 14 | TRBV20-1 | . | TGCAGTGCCACCGGTAGTAGCGCCAAAAACATTCAGTACTTC | CSATGSSAKNIQYF
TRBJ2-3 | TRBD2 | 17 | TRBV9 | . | TGTGCCAGCAGCGCGGGGGGACTAGCGGGGCGCACAGATACGCAGTATTTT | CASSAGGLAGRTDTQYF
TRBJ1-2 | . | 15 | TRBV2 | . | TGTGCCAGTCAGAAAGAGCCCGTACCCAGCTATGGCTACACCTTC | CASQKEPVPSYGYTF
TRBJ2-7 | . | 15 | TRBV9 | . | TGTGCCAGCAGCCCATGGGACACCTTGGATGAGGAGCAGTACTTC | CASSPWDTLDEEQYF
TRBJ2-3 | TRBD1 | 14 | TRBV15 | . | TGTGCCACCAGCAGGACAGGGAACACAGATACGCAGTATTTT | CATSRTGNTDTQYF
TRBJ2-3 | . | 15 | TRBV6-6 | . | TGTGCCAGCAGTTACAGGCAGGATAGCACAGATACGCAGTATTTT | CASSYRQDSTDTQYF
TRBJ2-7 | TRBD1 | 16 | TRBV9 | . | TGTGCCAGCAGCGGCCGACAGGGTACTCACCCCTACGAGCAGTACTTC | CASSGRQGTHPYEQYF
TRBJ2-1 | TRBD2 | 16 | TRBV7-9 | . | TGTGCCAGCAGCTTCGAGGCAGCGGGGGCCCAGGGTGAGCAGTTCTTC | CASSFEAAGAQGEQFF
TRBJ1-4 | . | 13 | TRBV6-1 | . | TGTGCCAGCAGTGAAGTCGGAGATGAAAAACTGTTTTTT | CASSEVGDEKLFF
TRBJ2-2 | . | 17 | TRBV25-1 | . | TGTGCCAGCAGTCCTCAAGGGATAGACAGGAACACCGGGGAGCTGTTTTTT | CASSPQGIDRNTGELFF
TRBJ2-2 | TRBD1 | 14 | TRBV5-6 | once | TGTGCCAGCAGCTACGGCACAGGGGCAATGGAGCTGTTTTTT | CASSYGTGAMELFF
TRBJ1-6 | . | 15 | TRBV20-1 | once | TGCAGTGCTTACCCCGAGACAGACGATAATTCACCCCTCCACTTT | CSAYPETDDNSPLHF
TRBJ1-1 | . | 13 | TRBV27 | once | TGTGCCAGCAGTTTCGACCGGGGCACTGAAGCTTTCTTT | CASSFDRGTEAFF
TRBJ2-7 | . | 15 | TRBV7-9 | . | TGTGCCAGCAGCACCGGACTGTTACCCTCCTACGAGCAGTACTTC | CASSTGLLPSYEQYF
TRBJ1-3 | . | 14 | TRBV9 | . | TGTGCCAGCAGCCCACGGGACCAAGGAAACACCATATATTTT | CASSPRDQGNTIYF
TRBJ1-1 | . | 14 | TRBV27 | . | TGTGCCAGCAGAACCCGGGAACTGAACACTGAAGCTTTCTTT | CASRTRELNTEAFF
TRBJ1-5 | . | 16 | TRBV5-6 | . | TGTGCCAGCAGCTCGGGTATTGGGTTGGAGAGTCAGCCCCAGCATTTT | CASSSGIGLESQPQHF
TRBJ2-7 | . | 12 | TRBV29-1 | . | TGCAGCGTCTCTGGGGGCTCCTACGAGCAGTACTTC | CSVSGGSYEQYF
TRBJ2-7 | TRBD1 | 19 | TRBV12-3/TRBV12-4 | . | TGTGCCAGCAGTCGCCCTTCGACCGGGACAGGGGGCCTCGGGGACGAGCAGTACTTC | CASSRPSTGTGGLGDEQYF
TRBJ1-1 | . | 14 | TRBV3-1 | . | TGTGCCAGCAGCCAAGTAGCTCGGAACACTGAAGCTTTCTTT | CASSQVARNTEAFF
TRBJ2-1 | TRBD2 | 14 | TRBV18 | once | TGTGCCAGCTCCCTGGTGGGGGGGAGAGACGAGCAGTTCTTC | CASSLVGGRDEQFF
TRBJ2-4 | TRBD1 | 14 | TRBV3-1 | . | TGTGCCAGCAGCCCCCAGGGACAGAAAAACATTCAGTACTTC | CASSPQGQKNIQYF
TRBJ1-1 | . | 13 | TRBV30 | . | TGTGCCTGGTCTGGACCGCAGAACACTGAAGCTTTCTTT | CAWSGPQNTEAFF